This T cell receptor (beta chain) appears in the sequencing data of a study of Graves' ophthalmopathy and Graves' hyperthyroidism. Across the whole study: The collection of peripheral blood took place at initial diagnosis, before any treatment. Study outcomes and limitations: Distinction of ophthalmopathy from stable hyperthyroidism by a 13-signature model reached almost 90% sensitivity and approximately 80% specificity. Blood also contained most of the expanded thyroid clonotypes above 0.001 frequency.

TCR beta CDR3 amplification used RNA transcripts. RT-PCR was first run with HTBI primers, then multiplex PCR in a second round. TCRdb re-derived calls from the multiplex PCR reads in MiXCR, one entry per CDR3 protein. The top ten clones hold over 2.5% of a sample with hundreds of thousands of distinct CDR3 sequences, 35% to 50% of them seen once. This clonotype was found many times. Its specificity is not known. The V segment lost 6 bases and the J segment 7 bases; nucleotides outside the gene matches: 4. The CDR3 loop spans 12 amino acids. The V gene's germline CDR1 is LNHDA and CDR2 SQIVND (reference sequence).

The chain is built from TRBV19 and TRBJ1-2; TRBD1 matches at 8 bases. The sample taken for sequencing was peripheral blood. The TCR was taken from an adult man with Graves' ophthalmopathy. The DNA of the CDR3 is TGTGCCAGTAGGTACAGGGGGGGTGGCTACACCTTC. Encoded protein: CASRYRGGGYTF.